Listed here are 7 T cell receptor beta chains from one sample, sequenced in a study of blood T cell repertoires in COVID-19. Measured with immunoSEQ multiplex PCR; TCRdb has only the in-frame clones, and not every one. Here the sample spans 200,000 or so clones, about 78% being singletons. The sequencing input was peripheral blood. The receptors come from a woman between 65 and 79 years old with acute or convalescent COVID-19.

This chain connects TRBV6-4 to TRBJ2-5; D is uncertain. In germline, CDR1 is MRHNA, CDR2 SNTAGT. Deletions cut 1 base from V and 1 base from J, with 7 bases between. This CDR3 region has 14 residues. CDR3 nucleotide sequence: TGTGCCAGCAGTGACTTGACATCCCAAGAGACCCAGTACTTC. It yields the protein CASSDLTSQETQYF.

This clone was observed a few times. The chain is built from TRBV28 and TRBJ1-1; D not certain. CDR1 is MDHEN, CDR2 SYDVKM, per germline. V lost 5 bases to trimming and J lost 5 bases, with 15 bases between them. The CDR3 consists of 14 residues. The CDR3 is CASSPGFLLTEAFF. The CDR3 nucleotides read TGTGCCAGCAGTCCAGGCTTTTTATTGACTGAAGCTTTCTTT.

This chain connects TRBV19 to TRBJ2-3, with TRBD2 identical over 7 bases. Unmatched junction bases numbered 7, after V lost 4 bases and J lost 3 bases. This CDR3 spans 15 amino acids. Per the germline V gene, CDR1 is LNHDA and CDR2 is SQIVND (reference sequence). Here the CDR3 DNA reads TGTGCCAGTAGTACCACTGACGGGGGGACAGATACGCAGTATTTT. It specifies CASSTTDGGTDTQYF. Full variable domain (outside the CDR3, taken from reference TRBV19 and TRBJ2-3): DGGITQSPKYLFRKEGQNVTLSCEQNLNHDAMYWYRQDPGQGLRLIYYSQIVNDFQKGDIAEGYSVSREKKESFPLTVTSAQKNPTAFYLCASSTTDGGTDTQYFGPGTRLTVL.

This clone has just a few counts. The chain uses TRBV7-8 and TRBJ2-7; 7 bases match TRBD1. The CDR3 is made up of 16 amino acids. J gave up 2 bases and V 7 bases, and 14 bases lay outside the gene matches. In germline, CDR1 is SGHVS, CDR2 FQNEAQ. CDR3 sequence reads: CASTPSGTVLAYEQYF. In nucleotides, the CDR3 is TGTGCCAGCACCCCCTCGGGGACAGTACTAGCCTACGAGCAGTACTTC.

The chain recombines TRBV5-6 with TRBJ1-4; a weak D match, TRBD1 (6 bases). CDR1 SGHDT and CDR2 YYEEEE come from the germline V gene. The V end was cut by 4 bases, the J end by 8 bases, with 18 bases between. The CDR3 loop spans 15 amino acids. The CDR3 loop reads CASSRTGTSGEKLFF. The CDR3 region has the DNA TGTGCCAGCAGCCGCACAGGGACATCCGGGGAAAAACTGTTTTTT.

This chain uses TRBV28 with TRBJ1-1; no definite D call. CDR3 length equals 13 residues. In germline, CDR1 is MDHEN, CDR2 SYDVKM. V was shortened by 3 bases and J by 3 bases, with 8 bases between the two germline ends. CDR3 nucleotides: TGTGCCAGCAGTTTGAGGCGGTACACTGAAGCTTTCTTT. Translated, it gives CASSLRRYTEAFF.

J is TRBJ2-7 and V is TRBV27, with D tentatively TRBD2 (7 bases). With 1 base removed from V and 2 bases from J, the gap between germline ends came to 12 bases. The CDR3 contains 15 residues. Germline CDR1 MNHEY, CDR2 SMNVEV (reference sequence). The CDR3, as DNA: TGTGCCAGCAGTTTATTGGGGGGGCTGGCCTACGAGCAGTACTTC. Amino acids: CASSLLGGLAYEQYF.